This paragraph reports one TCR beta chain. Its antigen is not known. These data come from a study of cytotoxic CD8 clonotypes in ibrutinib-treated CLL. At the level of the study: Outcomes included approximately 25 partial and 2 complete responses; after median 68 months, 14 stayed remitted and some 12 progressed.

General study findings and limits: Baseline-level clonality went beyond age-matched healthy donors and moved in step with circulating CD8+ T-cell counts.

V was clipped by 3 bases and J by 7 bases; unmatched bases: 10. The CDR3 spans 17 residues. CDR1 is MNHEY and CDR2 is SMNVEV in the germline V gene (reference sequence). Data came from immunoSEQ multiplex PCR; TCRdb stores just in-frame clones and leaves some out. The sample holds about 86,000 clones, about 86% seen once. The sequenced sample was PBMCs, obtained before ibrutinib treatment. The chain employs TRBV27 and TRBJ2-1; 12 bases match TRBD1. The sequence was collected from a human donor with chronic lymphocytic leukemia. The CDR3 DNA sequence: TGTGCCAGCAGTTTGCGTCCGGGACAGGGGGCGTTTAATGAGCAGTTCTTC. Its translation: CASSLRPGQGAFNEQFF.